Given below is one TCR beta chain in context. This sample stems from a study of blood T cell repertoires in COVID-19. Background on the study: The analysed material was cDNA or gDNA that came from T cells, B-cell-depleted T cells, or PBMCs.

Methods used by the authors: Researchers report that nucleated cell counts were estimated from reference gene primer amplification. Profiled with immunoSEQ multiplex PCR; TCRdb holds only in-frame clones, not every one. The DNA was the basis for D and trimming; V, J and clone size are from that table. The table lists some 400,000 clones, more than 65% of them singletons. Sequenced material: peripheral blood. The TCR originated in a human donor with acute or convalescent COVID-19. The donor label of this sample is uncertain.

Here the CDR3 DNA reads TGTGCCAGCAGTGTTATTGGCGGGTTGGAGACCCAGTACTTC. As protein: CASSVIGGLETQYF. The V gene is TRBV2, the J gene TRBJ2-5; perhaps TRBD2 as D (5 bases). The CDR3 is 14 residues long. Trimming cost V 4 bases and J 5 bases, with 14 bases left between them. Germline V lookup: CDR1 SNHLY, CDR2 FYNNEI.